Detailed here is one TCR beta chain. The record originates from a study of technical replicates of blood from a handful of donors. Measured with immunoSEQ multiplex PCR; TCRdb has only the in-frame clones, and not every one. The sample contains 75,000 to 100,000 clones, roughly 94% of which appear only once. Trimming took 5 bases from V and 4 from J; bases not matched to a gene: 13. Germline values: CDR1 MGHRA, CDR2 YSYEKL. The CDR3 covers 16 residues. This receptor was obtained from a human donor in good health. What was sequenced was T cells isolated from PBMCs. This chain uses TRBV4-1 with TRBJ1-2; 7 bases map to TRBD1. The CDR3 protein is CASSTTVDRVRYGYTF. DNA of the CDR3: TGCGCCAGCAGCACGACGGTAGACAGGGTTCGCTATGGCTACACCTTC.